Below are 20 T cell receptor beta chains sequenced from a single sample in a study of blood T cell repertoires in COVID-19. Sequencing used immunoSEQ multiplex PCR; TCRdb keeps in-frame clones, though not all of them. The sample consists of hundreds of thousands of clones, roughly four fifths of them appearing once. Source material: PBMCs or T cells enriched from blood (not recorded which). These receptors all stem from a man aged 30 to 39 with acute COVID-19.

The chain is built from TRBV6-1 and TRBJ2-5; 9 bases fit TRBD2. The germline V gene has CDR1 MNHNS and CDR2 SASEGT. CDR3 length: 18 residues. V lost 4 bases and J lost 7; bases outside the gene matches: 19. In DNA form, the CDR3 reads TGTGCCAGCAGTGGAACACCTACGACCGGGACTAGCTGGGGGACCCAGTACTTC. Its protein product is CASSGTPTTGTSWGTQYF.

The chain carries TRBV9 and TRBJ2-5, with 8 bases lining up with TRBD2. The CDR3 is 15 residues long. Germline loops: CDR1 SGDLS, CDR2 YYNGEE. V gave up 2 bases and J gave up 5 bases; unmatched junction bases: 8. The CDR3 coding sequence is TGTGCCAGCAGCGTCCAGAGCGGGAGCCGGGAGACCCAGTACTTC. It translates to CASSVQSGSRETQYF.

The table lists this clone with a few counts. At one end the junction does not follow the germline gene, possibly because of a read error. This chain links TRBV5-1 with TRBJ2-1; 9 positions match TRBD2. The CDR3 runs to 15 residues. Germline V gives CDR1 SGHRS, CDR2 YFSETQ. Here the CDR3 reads CASREAGGPYNEQFF. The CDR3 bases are TGTGCCAGCAGAGAGGCGGGAGGGCCCTACAATGAGCAGTTCTTC.

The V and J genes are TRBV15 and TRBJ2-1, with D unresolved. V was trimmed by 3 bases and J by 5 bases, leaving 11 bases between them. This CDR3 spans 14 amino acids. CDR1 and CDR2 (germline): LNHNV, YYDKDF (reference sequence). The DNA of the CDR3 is TGTGCCACCAGCAGGAGCGACGTCGACAATGAGCAGTTCTTC. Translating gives CATSRSDVDNEQFF.

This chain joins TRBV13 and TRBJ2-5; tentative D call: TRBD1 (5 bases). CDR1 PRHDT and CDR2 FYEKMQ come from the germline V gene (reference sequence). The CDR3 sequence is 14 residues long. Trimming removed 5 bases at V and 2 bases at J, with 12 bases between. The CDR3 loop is CASSPKGLQETQYF. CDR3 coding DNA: TGTGCCAGCAGCCCGAAGGGGCTACAAGAGACCCAGTACTTC.

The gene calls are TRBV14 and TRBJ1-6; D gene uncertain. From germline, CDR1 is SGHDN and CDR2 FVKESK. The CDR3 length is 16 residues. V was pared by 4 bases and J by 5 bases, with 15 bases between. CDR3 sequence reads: CASSPMGGGDNSPLHF. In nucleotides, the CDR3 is TGTGCCAGCAGCCCAATGGGAGGAGGAGATAATTCACCCCTCCACTTT.

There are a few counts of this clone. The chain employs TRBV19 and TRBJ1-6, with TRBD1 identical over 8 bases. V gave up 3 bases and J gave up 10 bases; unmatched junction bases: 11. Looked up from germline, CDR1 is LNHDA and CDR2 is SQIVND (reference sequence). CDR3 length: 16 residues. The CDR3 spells CASSIGGQASSSPLHF. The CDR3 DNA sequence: TGTGCCAGTAGTATTGGGGGACAGGCTTCCTCATCACCCCTCCACTTT.

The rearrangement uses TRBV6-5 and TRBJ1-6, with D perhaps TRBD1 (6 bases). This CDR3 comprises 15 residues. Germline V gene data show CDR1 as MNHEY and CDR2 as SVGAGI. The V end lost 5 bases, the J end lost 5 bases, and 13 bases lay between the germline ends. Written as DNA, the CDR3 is TGTGCCAGCAGTAGCTCCGGGACAAATAATTCACCCCTCCACTTT. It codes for CASSSSGTNNSPLHF.

The CDR3 DNA sequence: TGTGCCAGCAGCTTAGTGTCAGGGGAGACTGAAGCTTTCTTT. It yields the protein CASSLVSGETEAFF. V usage is TRBV7-9 and J usage is TRBJ1-1; TRBD1 might be the D (6 bases). Germline V gene data show CDR1 as SEHNR and CDR2 as FQNEAQ (reference sequence). The CDR3 consists of 14 residues. The V end lost 1 base, the J end lost 5 bases, and 11 bases lay between the germline ends.

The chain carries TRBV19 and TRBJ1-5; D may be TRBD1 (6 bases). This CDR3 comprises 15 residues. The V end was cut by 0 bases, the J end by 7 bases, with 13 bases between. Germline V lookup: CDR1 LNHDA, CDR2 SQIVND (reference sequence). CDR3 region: CASSIDLFRGQPQHF. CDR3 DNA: TGTGCCAGTAGTATAGATCTATTCAGGGGCCAGCCCCAGCATTTT.

Here the CDR3 reads CASSGRPITEAFF. The CDR3, as DNA: TGTGCCAGCAGCGGGCGACCCATCACTGAAGCTTTCTTT. The rearrangement links TRBV21-1 to TRBJ1-1; the table names TRBD1, a call not compared with the DNA. TRBV21-1 is recorded as a pseudogene. The CDR3 loop spans 13 amino acids.

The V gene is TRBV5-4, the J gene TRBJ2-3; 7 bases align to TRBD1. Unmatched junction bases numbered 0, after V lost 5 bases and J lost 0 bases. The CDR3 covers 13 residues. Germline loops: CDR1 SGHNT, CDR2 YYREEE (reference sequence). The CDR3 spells CASRDRSTDTQYF. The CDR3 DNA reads TGTGCCAGCAGGGACAGGAGCACAGATACGCAGTATTTT.

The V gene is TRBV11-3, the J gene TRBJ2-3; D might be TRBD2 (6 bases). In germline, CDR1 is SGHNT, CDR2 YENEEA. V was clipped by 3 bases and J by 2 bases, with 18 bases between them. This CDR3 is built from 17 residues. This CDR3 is CASSFTAFAGNTDTQYF. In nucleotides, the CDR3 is TGTGCCAGCAGCTTCACCGCCTTCGCGGGAAACACAGATACGCAGTATTTT.

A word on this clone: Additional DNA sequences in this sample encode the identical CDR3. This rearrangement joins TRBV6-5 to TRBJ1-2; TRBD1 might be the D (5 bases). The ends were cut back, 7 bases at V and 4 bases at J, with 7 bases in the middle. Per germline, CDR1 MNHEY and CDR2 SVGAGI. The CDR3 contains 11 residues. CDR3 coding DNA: TGTGCCAGCACTCAGGGCTATGGCTACACCTTC. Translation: CASTQGYGYTF.

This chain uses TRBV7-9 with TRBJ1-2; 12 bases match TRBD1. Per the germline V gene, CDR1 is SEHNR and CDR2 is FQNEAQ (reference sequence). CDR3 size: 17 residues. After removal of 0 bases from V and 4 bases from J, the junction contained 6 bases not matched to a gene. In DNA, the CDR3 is TGTGCCAGCAGCTTAGCGGGGACAGGGGGCGTTGGCTATGGCTACACCTTC. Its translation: CASSLAGTGGVGYGYTF. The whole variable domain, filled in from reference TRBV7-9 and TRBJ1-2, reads DTGVSQNPRHKITKRGQNVTFRCDPISEHNRLYWYRQTLGQGPEFLTYFQNEAQLEKSRLLSDRFSAERPKGSFSTLEIQRTEQGDSAMYLCASSLAGTGGVGYGYTFGSGTRLTVV.

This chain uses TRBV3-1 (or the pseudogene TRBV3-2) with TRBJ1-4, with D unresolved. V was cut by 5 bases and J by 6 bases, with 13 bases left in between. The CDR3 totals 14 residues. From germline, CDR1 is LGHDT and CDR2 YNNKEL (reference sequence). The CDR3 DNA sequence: TGTGCCAGCAGCGCGGGAGAGGAGGATGAAAAACTGTTTTTT. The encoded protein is CASSAGEEDEKLFF.

The CDR3 here is CASSPGTLNSNQPQHF. The DNA of the CDR3 is TGCGCCAGCAGCCCCGGGACACTCAATAGCAATCAGCCCCAGCATTTT. The chain has TRBV5-1 and TRBJ1-5; TRBD1 might be the D (6 bases). CDR3 length: 16 amino acids. Trimming cost V 4 bases and J 0 bases, with 14 bases left between them. In germline, CDR1 is SGHRS, CDR2 YFSETQ.

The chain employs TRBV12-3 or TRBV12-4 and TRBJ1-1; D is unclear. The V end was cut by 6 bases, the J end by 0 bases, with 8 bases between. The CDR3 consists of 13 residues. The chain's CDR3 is CASSNQVNTEAFF. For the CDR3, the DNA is TGTGCCAGCAGCAACCAGGTGAACACTGAAGCTTTCTTT.

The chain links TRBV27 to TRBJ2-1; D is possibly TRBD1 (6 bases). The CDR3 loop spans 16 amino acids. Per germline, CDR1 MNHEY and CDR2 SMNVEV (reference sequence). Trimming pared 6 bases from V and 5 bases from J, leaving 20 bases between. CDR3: CASRLLGTGLDNEQFF. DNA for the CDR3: TGTGCCAGCAGACTTTTAGGAACAGGGCTTGACAATGAGCAGTTCTTC.

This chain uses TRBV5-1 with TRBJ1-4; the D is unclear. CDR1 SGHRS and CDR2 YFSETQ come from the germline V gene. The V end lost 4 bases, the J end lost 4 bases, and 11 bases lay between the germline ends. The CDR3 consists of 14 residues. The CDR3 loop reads CASSTGARNEKLFF. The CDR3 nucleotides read TGCGCCAGCAGCACGGGAGCCCGTAATGAAAAACTGTTTTTT.